These 32 T cell receptor beta chains came from one sample sequenced in a study of blood T cell repertoires in COVID-19. Sequencing used immunoSEQ multiplex PCR; TCRdb keeps in-frame clones, though not all of them. The sample lists roughly 75,000 clones, approximately 90% occurring once. The source material was peripheral blood. The receptors were sampled from a man aged 55 to 69 with acute or convalescent COVID-19.

V gene TRBV19 combines with J gene TRBJ1-5; 10 bases map to TRBD1. This CDR3 has 15 amino acids. V gave up 5 bases and J gave up 2 bases; unmatched junction bases: 3. The V gene's germline CDR1 is LNHDA and CDR2 SQIVND (reference sequence). DNA for the CDR3: TGTGCCAGTAGTCGGGACAGGGGAGGCAATCAGCCCCAGCATTTT. Residues: CASSRDRGGNQPQHF.

The chain has TRBV10-1 and TRBJ1-1, with TRBD1 matching over 7 bases. The CDR3 spans 16 residues. CDR1 and CDR2 (germline): WNHNN, SYGVQD (reference sequence). V shed 0 bases, J shed 3 bases, and the junction held 7 bases outside the gene matches. The CDR3 spells CASSESTGVLDTEAFF. As DNA, the CDR3 is TGCGCCAGCAGTGAGTCAACAGGGGTACTGGACACTGAAGCTTTCTTT.

The V and J genes are TRBV7-9 and TRBJ2-1; unclear D gene. Looked up from germline, CDR1 is SEHNR and CDR2 is FQNEAQ (reference sequence). V gave up 0 bases and J gave up 7 bases, with 7 bases separating them. The CDR3 contains 13 residues. The CDR3 DNA reads as TGTGCCAGCAGCTTAGCCGCGGCGAATGAGCAGTTCTTC. Protein product: CASSLAAANEQFF.

V is TRBV5-3 and J is TRBJ2-7, with 11 bases lining up with TRBD1. TRBV5-3 is assigned to the ORF class and has an uncertain function. This CDR3 region has 12 residues. The ends lost 5 bases at V and 6 bases at J; junction bases unmatched: 1. The DNA for the CDR3 is TGTGCCAGAAGGGACAGGGGGCCCGAGCAGTACTTC. Residues: CARRDRGPEQYF.

The rearrangement links TRBV19 to TRBJ1-6; 7 bases align to TRBD1. This CDR3 region has 15 residues. CDR1 and CDR2 (germline): LNHDA, SQIVND (reference sequence). J was trimmed by 8 bases and V by 0 bases; bases with no gene match: 4. The CDR3 DNA is TGTGCCAGTAGTATAGATAGGCAGGGGGATTCACCCCTCCACTTT. It translates to CASSIDRQGDSPLHF.

The V gene is TRBV19, the J gene TRBJ1-6; 9 bases match TRBD1. Germline values: CDR1 LNHDA, CDR2 SQIVND (reference sequence). V was pared by 6 bases and J by 6 bases, with 6 bases of the junction left unmatched. This CDR3 is 15 amino acids long. CDR3: CASRGPGQGNSPLHF. The CDR3 DNA follows: TGTGCCAGTAGAGGACCGGGACAGGGTAATTCACCCCTCCACTTT.

V is TRBV28 and J is TRBJ1-2, with 7 bases matching TRBD1. Germline V lookup: CDR1 MDHEN, CDR2 SYDVKM. The CDR3 sequence is 13 residues long. The V segment lost 5 bases and the J segment 8 bases; nucleotides outside the gene matches: 8. CDR3 DNA: TGTGCCAGCAGTCCCACAGGGGTTTTCGGCTACACCTTC. Translated: CASSPTGVFGYTF.

The V gene is TRBV11-2, the J gene TRBJ2-1; D possibly corresponds to TRBD2 (5 bases). V was clipped by 5 bases and J by 4 bases, with 15 bases between them. This CDR3 spans 15 amino acids. CDR1 and CDR2 from the germline V gene are SGHAT and FQNNGV. Written as DNA, the CDR3 is TGTGCCAGCAGCCGCGACGGACTCCAATACAATGAGCAGTTCTTC. This encodes CASSRDGLQYNEQFF.

The gene calls are TRBV19 and TRBJ2-5, with D possibly matching TRBD2 (6 bases). The CDR3 covers 17 residues. Germline CDR1 reads LNHDA; CDR2 reads SQIVND (reference sequence). Trimming removed 2 bases from V and 5 bases from J, with 21 bases in between. DNA for the CDR3: TGTGCCAGTAGTATAACTTGGCGGAGTGGGGGGTTGGAGACCCAGTACTTC. The encoded protein is CASSITWRSGGLETQYF.

The rearrangement links TRBV7-9 to TRBJ2-3; 7 bases are a match to TRBD1. The CDR3 contains 19 residues. J was trimmed by 2 bases and V by 5 bases; bases with no gene match: 19. Looked up from germline, CDR1 is SEHNR and CDR2 is FQNEAQ (reference sequence). CDR3 region: CASSRLALVETGYTDTQYF. The CDR3 bases are TGTGCCAGCAGCCGTTTGGCGTTGGTCGAGACAGGGTACACAGATACGCAGTATTTT.

The genes are TRBV19 and TRBJ1-2; D uncertain. The CDR3 has 12 residues. CDR1 and CDR2 from the germline V gene are LNHDA and SQIVND (reference sequence). Trimming cost V 8 bases and J 4 bases, with 11 bases left between them. In DNA, the CDR3 is TGTGCCAGTGCCGAGGGCATCTATGGCTACACCTTC. This codes for CASAEGIYGYTF.

The rearrangement uses TRBV24-1 and TRBJ2-1; maybe TRBD2 (5 bases). CDR1 is KGHDR and CDR2 is SFDVKD in the germline V gene. The length of the CDR3 is 11 residues. Trimming shortened V by 5 bases and J by 8 bases, and 6 bases separated the two germline ends. The DNA for the CDR3 is TGTGCCACCAGTGGGCGGGATGAGCAGTTCTTC. It translates to CATSGRDEQFF.

This clone was seen once. The chain has TRBV6-4 and TRBJ1-2; the D gene is possibly TRBD1 (6 bases). The CDR3 length is 13 residues. The V and J ends lost 4 bases and 2 bases respectively, with 8 bases between them. Germline-derived CDR1 and CDR2 are MRHNA and SNTAGT. The chain's CDR3 is CASSGGQNYGYTF. DNA of the CDR3: TGTGCCAGCAGTGGAGGACAGAACTATGGCTACACCTTC.

The chain carries TRBV3-1 (or the pseudogene TRBV3-2) and TRBJ1-2, with D possibly TRBD1 on 5 matching bases. The CDR3 length is 14 residues. The germline V gene encodes CDR1 LGHDT and CDR2 YNNKEL (reference sequence). V lost 1 base to trimming and J lost 7 bases, with 13 bases between them. CDR3: CASSQAYPGGGYTF. The CDR3 DNA follows: TGTGCCAGCAGCCAAGCCTACCCGGGGGGTGGCTACACCTTC.

The chain uses TRBV6-5 and TRBJ1-4, with D perhaps matching TRBD1 (6 bases). The CDR3 is 15 amino acids. Trimming stripped 2 bases from V and 12 bases from J, with 19 bases between. The germline V gene has CDR1 MNHEY and CDR2 SVGAGI. CDR3 in amino acids: CASSYLGSGEGELFF. CDR3 in DNA: TGTGCCAGCAGTTACCTTGGCAGCGGTGAGGGGGAACTGTTTTTT.

The genes are TRBV5-1 and TRBJ2-3, with 10 bases matching TRBD2. The J segment lost 7 bases and the V segment lost 0 bases, leaving 5 bases of the junction unmatched. Germline CDR1 is SGHRS and CDR2 is YFSETQ. The CDR3 is 15 amino acids. The CDR3 protein is CASSLASGSSNTQYF. The CDR3 nucleotides are TGCGCCAGCAGCTTGGCTAGCGGGAGTTCGAATACGCAGTATTTT.

The gene calls are TRBV7-8 and TRBJ2-7; 14 bases are shared with TRBD2. V gave up 4 bases and J gave up 3 bases; unmatched junction bases: 8. CDR3 size: 17 residues. CDR1 and CDR2 (germline): SGHVS, FQNEAQ. The CDR3 spells CASSSGGTSGGYYEQYF. DNA for the CDR3: TGTGCCAGCAGCTCCGGAGGGACTAGCGGGGGATACTACGAGCAGTACTTC.

The rearrangement links TRBV7-3 to TRBJ2-7, with D tentatively TRBD1 (5 bases). The CDR3 sequence is 14 residues long. The V end lost 5 bases, the J end lost 7 bases, and 18 bases lay between the germline ends. Germline CDR1 reads SGHTA; CDR2 reads FQGTGA. CDR3 sequence: CASSPQAGLYEQYF. DNA of the CDR3: TGTGCCAGCAGCCCTCAGGCAGGGCTTTATGAGCAGTACTTC.

The chain couples TRBV20-1 to TRBJ1-1; 7 bases are a match to TRBD1. The trim removed 4 bases at V and 9 bases at J, leaving 5 bases unmatched. This CDR3 spans 11 amino acids. The V gene's germline CDR1 is DFQATT and CDR2 SNEGSKA (reference sequence). The CDR3 loop reads CSATDRTKAFF. DNA for the CDR3: TGCAGTGCTACGGACAGGACGAAAGCTTTCTTT.

The rearrangement uses TRBV7-3 and TRBJ2-3; 10 bases match TRBD2. Unmatched junction bases numbered 3, after V lost 5 bases and J lost 1 base. The CDR3 is made up of 15 amino acids. CDR1 is SGHTA, CDR2 FQGTGA, per germline. The CDR3 here is CASSQAGGGTDTQYF. CDR3 in DNA: TGTGCCAGCAGCCAAGCGGGGGGGGGCACAGATACGCAGTATTTT.

This CDR3 reads CASSYASGTSGELFF. The CDR3 region has the DNA TGTGCCAGCAGTTACGCTAGCGGGACCTCCGGGGAGCTGTTTTTT. The genes are TRBV6-5 and TRBJ2-2, with TRBD2 matching 9 bases. Looked up from germline, CDR1 is MNHEY and CDR2 is SVGAGI. The CDR3 contains 15 residues. With V trimmed by 2 bases and J by 6 bases, 4 bases remained unmatched.

The V and J genes are TRBV24-1 and TRBJ1-4, with 7 nucleotides matching TRBD1. From germline, CDR1 is KGHDR and CDR2 SFDVKD. The CDR3 is 18 amino acids. With 4 bases clipped from V and 7 bases from J, the junction kept 17 bases outside the gene matches. CDR3 loop: CATSEAGAQGSGSEKLFF. Here the CDR3 DNA reads TGTGCCACCAGTGAGGCCGGGGCACAGGGGAGCGGCAGTGAAAAACTGTTTTTT.

The J gene is TRBJ1-2, the V gene TRBV6-5; TRBD1 aligns across 7 bases. This CDR3 comprises 15 residues. The germline V gene encodes CDR1 MNHEY and CDR2 SVGAGI. After removal of 6 bases from V and 2 bases from J, the junction contained 9 bases not matched to a gene. CDR3 coding DNA: TGTGCCAGCAGCCAAACAGGGGCGTCGAACTATGGCTACACCTTC. Translation gives CASSQTGASNYGYTF.

This chain uses TRBV6-5 with TRBJ2-7, with 11 bases that match TRBD1. The germline V gene has CDR1 MNHEY and CDR2 SVGAGI. J lost 2 bases, V lost 5 bases, and 5 bases had no gene match. The CDR3 extends over 15 amino acids. DNA of the CDR3: TGTGCCAGCAGTCGGGGGGGACAGGGGGCCTACGAGCAGTACTTC. Translated: CASSRGGQGAYEQYF.

The chain couples TRBV7-9 to TRBJ1-2, with 7 bases identical to TRBD1. CDR3 size: 15 residues. V lost 4 bases and J lost 6; bases outside the gene matches: 11. Germline CDR1 is SEHNR and CDR2 is FQNEAQ (reference sequence). CDR3 in amino acids: CASSSTPGQYHGYTF. CDR3 DNA sequence: TGTGCCAGCAGCTCGACCCCGGGACAGTACCATGGCTACACCTTC.

The rearrangement joins TRBV7-9 to TRBJ2-1, with TRBD2 as a possible D gene (5 bases). This CDR3 has 16 residues. Germline CDR1 and CDR2: SEHNR and FQNEAQ (reference sequence). V was trimmed by 4 bases and J by 0 bases, leaving 13 bases between them. The CDR3 DNA follows: TGTGCCAGCAGCTCGAAAGCGGTTAGCTCCTACAATGAGCAGTTCTTC. Protein: CASSSKAVSSYNEQFF. Looking up the rest from reference TRBV7-9 and TRBJ2-1 gives the full variable domain: DTGVSQNPRHKITKRGQNVTFRCDPISEHNRLYWYRQTLGQGPEFLTYFQNEAQLEKSRLLSDRFSAERPKGSFSTLEIQRTEQGDSAMYLCASSSKAVSSYNEQFFGPGTRLTVL.

This sequence joins TRBV11-3 and TRBJ2-1; 9 bases align to TRBD2. V dropped 3 bases and J dropped 2; count of bases not matched to a gene: 8. The germline CDR1 and CDR2 sequences are SGHNT and YENEEA. The CDR3 is made up of 17 amino acids. The CDR3: CASSFSVAGEAYNEQFF. The CDR3 nucleotides read TGTGCCAGCAGCTTTTCAGTAGCGGGAGAGGCCTACAATGAGCAGTTCTTC.

This clone was picked up one time. The V call is TRBV5-1, the J call TRBJ2-5, with 8 nucleotides matching TRBD2. Germline values: CDR1 SGHRS, CDR2 YFSETQ. V was clipped by 4 bases and J by 5 bases; unmatched bases: 10. The CDR3 is 15 residues long. CDR3 residues: CASSNAAGEGETQYF. As DNA, the CDR3 is TGCGCCAGCAGCAATGCAGCGGGGGAGGGGGAGACCCAGTACTTC.

V and J are TRBV15 and TRBJ2-2; possible D gene TRBD2, 5 bases. Germline values: CDR1 LNHNV, CDR2 YYDKDF (reference sequence). V was shortened by 0 bases and J by 9 bases, with 14 bases between the two germline ends. There are 15 residues in the CDR3. In DNA, the CDR3 is TGTGCCACCAGCAGAGATCGCCCTAGCAGTAGGGAGCTGTTTTTT. Its translation is CATSRDRPSSRELFF.

V usage is TRBV6-5 and J usage is TRBJ2-3; D perhaps matches TRBD2 (6 bases). The V end was cut by 6 bases, the J end by 1 base, with 11 bases between. The CDR3 has 14 residues. Per germline, CDR1 MNHEY and CDR2 SVGAGI. The CDR3 nucleotides are TGTGCCAGCAGAGATTTAGCGGGCACAGATACGCAGTATTTT. It encodes CASRDLAGTDTQYF.

This clone was seen a single time. The genes are TRBV10-3 and TRBJ1-5; D unresolved. The V end was cut by 3 bases, the J end by 2 bases, with 8 bases between. There are 14 residues in the CDR3. The germline V gene encodes CDR1 ENHRY and CDR2 SYGVKD. The CDR3: CAISDPGGNQPQHF. CDR3 DNA sequence: TGTGCCATCAGTGATCCGGGAGGCAATCAGCCCCAGCATTTT.

This clone was counted a single time. The chain carries TRBV7-3 and TRBJ2-5; maybe TRBD1 (6 bases). V was shortened by 0 bases and J by 5 bases, with 16 bases between the two germline ends. Germline V CDR1 and CDR2: SGHTA, FQGTGA. CDR3 length: 16 residues. The CDR3 DNA reads TGTGCCAGCAGCTTAACGTTGGCGGACAGAAAGGAGACCCAGTACTTC. This gives the protein CASSLTLADRKETQYF. The entire variable domain, with the rest obtained from reference TRBV7-3 and TRBJ2-5, is as follows: GAGVSQTPSNKVTEKGKYVELRCDPISGHTALYWYRQSLGQGPEFLIYFQGTGAADDSGLPNDRFFAVRPEGSVSTLKIQRTERGDSAVYLCASSLTLADRKETQYFGPGTRLLVL.